This is a list of T cell receptor beta chains from one sample in a study of OX40 agonist ivuxolimab in advanced cancers. Assay used: immunoSEQ multiplex PCR; TCRdb lists only in-frame clones, some missing. Of 100,000 or so clones listed, approximately 80% are singletons. The specimen comprised CD4+ or CD8+ T cells sorted from blood, sampled in a trial of the OX40 agonist ivuxolimab. The receptors were sampled from an adult with an advanced solid tumor such as melanoma, head and neck, liver or kidney cancer. CDR3s include the opening cysteine and the closing phenylalanine or tryptophan. The D gene is left open where the match is weak. For some rows the clone size is stated as once, few or many, or as a class when expanded; others skip it.

j_gene | v_gene | abundance | d_gene | CDR3aa | CDR3nt
TRBJ1-1 | TRBV21-1 | . | . | CASSSRECTEAFF | TGTGCCAGCAGCAGCAGGGAATGCACTGAAGCTTTCTTT
TRBJ2-3 | TRBV7-8 | . | . | CASSLEVFPPTDTQYF | TGTGCCAGCAGCTTAGAAGTATTCCCACCCACAGATACGCAGTATTTT
TRBJ1-1 | TRBV6-5 | . | . | CASSEQVTTAFF | TGTGCCAGCAGTGAGCAGGTAACGACGGCTTTCTTT
TRBJ1-2 | TRBV6-5 | . | . | CAAGGYTF | TGTGCCGCTGGGGGCTACACCTTC
TRBJ1-1 | TRBV11-3 | once | . | CASSTSGNTEAFF | TGTGCCAGCAGCACTTCGGGGAACACTGAAGCTTTCTTT
TRBJ2-3 | TRBV4-3 | . | TRBD2 | CASSQDRWGTSHTDTQYF | TGCGCCAGCAGCCAAGATCGATGGGGGACTAGCCACACAGATACGCAGTATTTT
TRBJ1-1 | TRBV6-1 | . | . | CASKQVGTEAFF | TGTGCCAGCAAACAGGTGGGCACTGAAGCTTTCTTT
TRBJ1-2 | TRBV19 | . | . | CASSSTGWDGYTF | TGTGCCAGTAGTTCCACAGGATGGGATGGCTACACCTTC
TRBJ2-1 | TRBV19 | . | TRBD2 | CASRVAGVGVNEQFF | TGTGCCAGCCGGGTAGCGGGAGTGGGAGTGAATGAGCAGTTCTTC
TRBJ2-7 | TRBV6-5 | . | TRBD1 | CASRTGGKYEQYF | TGTGCCAGCAGAACAGGGGGCAAGTACGAGCAGTACTTC
TRBJ2-1 | TRBV6-5 | few | . | CASSYLGAADEQFF | TGTGCCAGCAGTTACTTAGGGGCGGCCGATGAGCAGTTCTTC
TRBJ1-4 | TRBV6-5 | . | TRBD1 | CASSFSSTGGTEKLFF | TGTGCCAGCAGTTTTTCCTCGACAGGGGGGACGGAAAAACTGTTTTTT
TRBJ1-1 | TRBV4-1 | . | . | CASSPAVDPGDTEAFF | TGCGCCAGCAGCCCAGCGGTGGACCCTGGAGACACTGAAGCTTTCTTT
TRBJ1-2 | TRBV9 | . | . | CASSQTGFYGYTF | TGTGCCAGCAGCCAAACAGGATTCTATGGCTACACCTTC
TRBJ2-7 | TRBV19 | once | . | CASSISRSSYEQYF | TGTGCCAGTAGTATTAGTAGGAGCTCCTACGAGCAGTACTTC
TRBJ2-7 | TRBV11-2 | . | . | CASSLAPPDWRESYEQYF | TGTGCCAGCAGCTTAGCCCCTCCGGACTGGAGGGAGTCCTACGAGCAGTACTTC
TRBJ2-1 | TRBV23-1 | . | . | CASSPGTAVRGYNEQFF | TGCGCCAGCAGCCCCGGGACGGCGGTGAGAGGCTACAATGAGCAGTTCTTC
TRBJ2-1 | TRBV18 | . | TRBD2 | CASSPLAGGYNEQFF | TGTGCCAGCTCACCCCTAGCGGGAGGGTACAATGAGCAGTTCTTC
TRBJ1-4 | TRBV18 | . | . | CASSYHKGANEKLFF | TGTGCCAGCTCTTACCACAAGGGTGCTAATGAAAAACTGTTTTTT
TRBJ1-1 | TRBV4-2 | . | . | CASSQSGALGEAFF | TGTGCCAGCAGCCAGTCAGGGGCCTTAGGAGAGGCTTTCTTT
TRBJ2-1 | TRBV11-2 | . | TRBD2 | CASRLGLHNEQFF | TGTGCCAGCAGATTGGGACTACACAATGAGCAGTTCTTC
TRBJ2-1 | TRBV7-9 | once | TRBD2 | CASLWLAAPNEQFF | TGTGCCAGCTTATGGCTAGCGGCCCCTAATGAGCAGTTCTTC
TRBJ2-1 | TRBV29-1 | . | . | CSVPDGSYNEQFF | TGCAGCGTCCCCGACGGGTCCTACAATGAGCAGTTCTTC
TRBJ1-2 | TRBV11-2 | . | . | CASRQVDYGYTF | TGTGCCAGCAGACAGGTCGACTATGGCTACACCTTC
TRBJ2-7 | TRBV6-1 | . | . | CASRQTQTYEQYF | TGTGCCAGCAGGCAGACACAGACCTACGAGCAGTACTTC
TRBJ2-7 | TRBV18 | once | . | CASSLQSPEQYF | TGTGCCAGCTCCCTACAAAGCCCCGAGCAGTACTTC
TRBJ2-1 | TRBV19 | once | TRBD1 | CASSILRTGSNEQFF | TGTGCCAGTAGTATATTAAGGACAGGGTCCAATGAGCAGTTCTTC
TRBJ2-1 | TRBV6-6 | . | TRBD1 | CASRTGTYNEQFF | TGTGCCAGCCGGACAGGGACCTACAATGAGCAGTTCTTC
TRBJ2-7 | TRBV27 | . | TRBD1 | CASSRTGGSYEQYF | TGTGCCAGCAGTAGGACAGGGGGCTCCTACGAGCAGTACTTC
TRBJ1-5 | TRBV27 | once | . | CASSLSGMGNQPQHF | TGTGCCAGCAGTTTATCAGGGATGGGCAATCAGCCCCAGCATTTT
TRBJ1-1 | TRBV14 | . | TRBD1 | CASSPYGTGTGVAFF | TGTGCCAGCAGCCCCTACGGGACAGGCACAGGGGTAGCTTTCTTT
TRBJ2-7 | TRBV5-1 | . | . | CASSLIESSYEQYF | TGCGCCAGCAGCTTGATAGAGAGCTCCTACGAGCAGTACTTC
TRBJ2-3 | TRBV7-9 | . | TRBD1 | CASSYSPAGGRTDTQYF | TGTGCCAGCAGCTACTCCCCGGCAGGGGGACGCACAGATACGCAGTATTTT
TRBJ2-7 | TRBV30 | . | TRBD2 | CAWSTGTTNYEQYF | TGTGCCTGGAGTACCGGGACTACCAACTACGAGCAGTACTTC
TRBJ2-5 | TRBV6-1 | . | TRBD2 | CASFTSGRQETQYF | TGTGCCAGCTTCACTAGCGGAAGACAAGAGACCCAGTACTTC
TRBJ1-2 | TRBV5-1 | . | . | CASSGNMDGYTF | TGCGCCAGCAGCGGAAACATGGACGGCTACACCTTC
TRBJ1-4 | TRBV29-1 | few | . | CSVEAAGKLFF | TGCAGCGTTGAGGCGGCAGGGAAACTGTTTTTT
TRBJ1-3 | TRBV6-5 | . | TRBD1 | CASSRGTGVSNTIYF | TGTGCCAGCAGTCGTGGGACAGGGGTGAGCAACACCATATATTTT
TRBJ2-6 | TRBV23-1 | . | TRBD1 | CASSQNRGAGANVLTF | TGCGCCAGCAGTCAAAACAGGGGAGCTGGGGCCAACGTCCTGACTTTC
TRBJ2-7 | TRBV4-3 | . | TRBD1 | CASSSDRGHEQYF | TGCGCCAGCAGTTCCGACAGGGGCCACGAGCAGTACTTC
TRBJ1-1 | TRBV29-1 | . | . | CSVVRQANTEAFF | TGCAGCGTTGTTCGGCAGGCGAACACTGAAGCTTTCTTT
TRBJ2-7 | TRBV10-1 | . | . | CASSEDSGTHSYEQYF | TGCGCCAGCAGTGAGGATTCCGGGACCCACTCCTACGAGCAGTACTTC
TRBJ1-3 | TRBV2 | . | . | CASSGLSSGNTIYF | TGTGCCAGCAGTGGACTAAGCTCTGGAAACACCATATATTTT
TRBJ2-5 | TRBV2 | . | TRBD2 | CASETSGRAGETQYF | TGTGCCAGCGAGACTAGCGGGAGGGCCGGAGAGACCCAGTACTTC
TRBJ1-1 | TRBV4-2 | . | . | CASSQDRTNTEAFF | TGTGCCAGCAGCCAAGATAGGACTAACACTGAAGCTTTCTTT
TRBJ1-6 | TRBV19 | . | . | CASSIDHWSTNNSPLHF | TGTGCCAGTAGTATAGATCATTGGAGCACAAATAATTCACCCCTCCACTTT
TRBJ1-1 | TRBV19 | . | . | CASSIQGRNTEAFF | TGTGCCAGTAGTATACAGGGGAGGAACACTGAAGCTTTCTTT
TRBJ2-1 | TRBV13 | . | . | CASSFPGPEVNEQFF | TGTGCCAGCAGCTTCCCGGGTCCTGAGGTCAATGAGCAGTTCTTC
TRBJ1-1 | TRBV29-1 | . | . | CSVERDNTEAFF | TGCAGCGTTGAAAGGGACAACACTGAAGCTTTCTTT
TRBJ2-5 | TRBV11-2 | once | . | CASSLMVSEETQYF | TGTGCCAGCAGCTTGATGGTATCGGAGGAGACCCAGTACTTC
TRBJ1-5 | TRBV6-1 | . | . | CASSEPGFNQPQHF | TGTGCCAGCAGTGAACCAGGGTTCAATCAGCCCCAGCATTTT
TRBJ1-4 | TRBV6-5 | . | . | CASSYSWGSGNEKLFF | TGTGCCAGCAGTTACTCGTGGGGGTCCGGTAATGAAAAACTGTTTTTT
TRBJ2-7 | TRBV27 | . | TRBD1 | CASSAGQGASFYEQYF | TGTGCCAGCAGTGCGGGACAGGGGGCATCTTTTTACGAGCAGTACTTC
TRBJ2-7 | TRBV6-5 | once | . | CASSYSRGYEQYF | TGTGCCAGCAGTTACTCTCGAGGCTACGAGCAGTACTTC